The next 15 T cell receptor beta chains were all read from a single sample in a study of radiation and T cells in renal cell carcinoma. Using immunoSEQ multiplex PCR, the repertoire was profiled, and TCRdb retains in-frame clones only, with some absent. This table has 140,000 or so clones, over 75% appearing once. Time point given: baseline pretreatment blood. Described treatment: 15 Gy SBRT to primary tumor, nephrectomy 4 weeks later. The sample in question was blood, obtained from a patient whose treatment included radiotherapy and nephrectomy. These receptors all come from a woman between 45 and 65 years old with renal cell carcinoma.

This sequence joins TRBV19 and TRBJ2-5; the match to TRBD2 covers 9 bases. Trimming removed 2 bases from V and 0 bases from J; junction bases left unmatched: 4. CDR3 length: 16 amino acids. CDR1 is LNHDA, CDR2 SQIVND, per germline (reference sequence). CDR3 nucleotide sequence: TGTGCCAGTAGTATAACGACTAGCGGTTACCAAGAGACCCAGTACTTC. This codes for CASSITTSGYQETQYF.

Concerning this clone: Other DNA sequences within the sample encode an identical CDR3. V gene TRBV5-1 combines with J gene TRBJ1-1; D unclear. This CDR3 has 13 residues. The germline V gene has CDR1 SGHRS and CDR2 YFSETQ. Trimming left V 0 bases short and J 2 bases short, with 5 bases between. This chain's CDR3 is CASSLGFNTEAFF. CDR3 DNA: TGCGCCAGCAGCTTGGGATTCAACACTGAAGCTTTCTTT.

The chain joins TRBV7-9 to TRBJ1-1; D not certain. From germline, CDR1 is SEHNR and CDR2 FQNEAQ (reference sequence). This CDR3 spans 13 amino acids. Trimming left V 4 bases short and J 1 base short, with 7 bases between. CDR3 in amino acids: CASSSWTNTEAFF. CDR3 DNA: TGTGCCAGCAGCTCCTGGACGAACACTGAAGCTTTCTTT.

The genes are TRBV14 and TRBJ1-1; possible D gene TRBD1, 6 bases. Germline V gives CDR1 SGHDN, CDR2 FVKESK. The CDR3 has 16 residues. V dropped 5 bases and J dropped 5 bases, with 21 bases sitting between them. The CDR3 sequence is CASSFLSSGGRTEAFF. The CDR3 nucleotides are TGTGCCAGCAGCTTCCTTAGTTCTGGGGGCCGAACTGAAGCTTTCTTT.

This clone showed up just a few times. The rearrangement joins TRBV9 to TRBJ1-1, with D perhaps matching TRBD1 (6 bases). The CDR3 runs to 15 residues. The V end lost 0 bases, the J end lost 5 bases, and 14 bases lay between the germline ends. The germline CDR1 and CDR2 sequences are SGDLS and YYNGEE. CDR3 nucleotides: TGTGCCAGCAGCGTAGTGGGGGCGTTGTGGACTGAAGCTTTCTTT. This sequence encodes CASSVVGALWTEAFF.

The chain joins TRBV5-1 to TRBJ2-1, with 9 bases identical to TRBD1. The CDR3 consists of 14 residues. V shed 4 bases and J 6 bases; nucleotides not matched to a gene: 5. CDR1 is SGHRS, CDR2 YFSETQ, per germline. CDR3 in amino acids: CASSNPTGGNEQFF. For the CDR3, the DNA is TGCGCCAGCAGCAACCCGACAGGGGGCAATGAGCAGTTCTTC.

The V gene is TRBV4-3, the J gene TRBJ1-6; D is uncertain. CDR1 is LGHNA and CDR2 is YSLEER in the germline V gene. The CDR3 is 14 residues long. V shed 0 bases and J shed 15 bases, with 15 bases lying between them. The CDR3 DNA follows: TGCGCCAGCAGCCAAGAGGTTCGTCCGAGACTCCTCCACTTT. This encodes CASSQEVRPRLLHF.

The genes are TRBV7-2 and TRBJ1-1; TRBD1 matches 8 bases. In germline, CDR1 is SGHTA, CDR2 FQGNSA. V dropped 5 bases and J dropped 6; count of bases not matched to a gene: 5. The CDR3 has 13 residues. The CDR3 protein is CASSPGQVPEAFF. CDR3 DNA sequence: TGTGCCAGCAGCCCGGGACAGGTACCTGAAGCTTTCTTT.

V is TRBV9 and J is TRBJ1-2; D unclear. The germline V gene encodes CDR1 SGDLS and CDR2 YYNGEE. The V end was cut by 1 base, the J end by 4 bases, with 8 bases between. This CDR3 contains 13 residues. The CDR3 DNA follows: TGTGCCAGCAGCGTATTACAGTCCTATGGCTACACCTTC. The encoded protein is CASSVLQSYGYTF.

The table lists this clone with a count of one. The chain combines TRBV7-9 with TRBJ1-1, with TRBD1 as a possible D gene (5 bases). Germline lookup yields CDR1 SEHNR and CDR2 FQNEAQ (reference sequence). V shed 4 bases and J shed 1 base, with 7 bases lying between them. This CDR3 comprises 13 residues. CDR3 DNA: TGTGCCAGCAGCTATGGGGGGAACACTGAAGCTTTCTTT. It codes for CASSYGGNTEAFF. The variable domain in full, completed from reference TRBV7-9 and TRBJ1-1, reads DTGVSQNPRHKITKRGQNVTFRCDPISEHNRLYWYRQTLGQGPEFLTYFQNEAQLEKSRLLSDRFSAERPKGSFSTLEIQRTEQGDSAMYLCASSYGGNTEAFFGQGTRLTVV.

The chain is built from TRBV5-1 and TRBJ2-3; 9 bases align to TRBD1. Germline V CDR1 and CDR2: SGHRS, YFSETQ. The CDR3 consists of 17 residues. J lost 4 bases, V lost 1 base, and 10 bases had no gene match. In DNA, the CDR3 is TGCGCCAGCAGCTTGTACACCGCAACAGGGGGCGCAGATACGCAGTATTTT. Encoded protein: CASSLYTATGGADTQYF.

V gene TRBV9 combines with J gene TRBJ2-1; 8 bases map to TRBD2. Germline V CDR1 and CDR2: SGDLS, YYNGEE. The CDR3 is 14 residues long. V lost 4 bases and J lost 10; bases outside the gene matches: 10. CDR3 residues: CASSRSGGPREQFF. The CDR3 region has the DNA TGTGCCAGCAGCCGGAGCGGGGGCCCCAGGGAGCAGTTCTTC. Complete variable domain (other parts from reference TRBV9 and TRBJ2-1): DSGVTQTPKHLITATGQRVTLRCSPRSGDLSVYWYQQSLDQGLQFLIQYYNGEERAKGNILERFSAQQFPDLHSELNLSSLELGDSALYFCASSRSGGPREQFFGPGTRLTVL.

The gene calls are TRBV18 and TRBJ2-3; D possibly corresponds to TRBD1 (6 bases). This CDR3 contains 14 residues. Per germline, CDR1 KGHSH and CDR2 LQKENI. The V end was cut by 4 bases, the J end by 6 bases, with 14 bases between. CDR3 sequence: CASSRFRGLDTQYF. Written as DNA, the CDR3 is TGTGCCAGCTCACGTTTCAGGGGTCTGGATACGCAGTATTTT.

The rearrangement uses TRBV2 and TRBJ2-3; 11 bases map to TRBD1. This CDR3 has 15 amino acids. The V segment lost 1 base and the J segment 5 bases; nucleotides outside the gene matches: 2. The germline CDR1 and CDR2 sequences are SNHLY and FYNNEI. DNA for the CDR3: TGTGCCAGCAGTGAAGGGACAGGGGGCATAGATACGCAGTATTTT. Translated, it gives CASSEGTGGIDTQYF.

J is TRBJ2-3 and V is TRBV18, with D possibly matching TRBD2 (6 bases). Germline V gives CDR1 KGHSH, CDR2 LQKENI. The germline V and J ends were trimmed by 3 bases and 0 bases, with 13 bases remaining between them. CDR3 length equals 16 residues. CDR3 residues: CASSPPWGVSTDTQYF. The DNA for the CDR3 is TGTGCCAGCTCACCTCCTTGGGGGGTAAGCACAGATACGCAGTATTTT.